The T cell receptor beta chain under discussion was sequenced for a study of post-analysis software for immune sequencing data. Study overall: Recorded disease courses covered relapsing-remitting, secondary progressive and progressive-relapsing multiple sclerosis. Some patients had no subtype annotation.

The TCR beta cDNA libraries carried unique molecular identifiers. The source material, about 0.95 to 11 million T cells, gave rise to 450,000 to 550,000 cDNA molecules. From the PCR reads, TCRdb called clonotypes with MiXCR, one entry per CDR3 protein. The sample holds 350,000 to 450,000 distinct CDR3 sequences, approximately 38% seen once. In the case of this clonotype: Its target is unknown.

Study-wide results and limits: Normalized Chao1 diversity in multiple sclerosis patients fell significantly below that of controls. With F measure, samples from one preparation batch clustered together strongly.

The sequence came from a girl aged 2-9 years with multiple sclerosis. The sequenced sample consisted of blood.

The CDR3 region is CASSQDFHSYEQYF. The CDR3 DNA reads TGCGCCAGCAGCCAAGATTTTCACTCCTACGAGCAGTACTTC. This sequence joins TRBV4-3 and TRBJ2-7; no reliable D call. This CDR3 is built from 14 residues. In germline, CDR1 is LGHNA, CDR2 YSLEER. V lost 0 bases and J 0 bases, leaving 6 bases between the germline ends.